The sequence of this T cell receptor beta chain was determined in a study of blood T cell repertoires in COVID-19. About the study: COVID-19 samples collected from the United States, Italy and Spain covered acute and convalescent phases.

V lost 4 bases and J lost 5, with 14 bases in between. This CDR3 region has 14 residues. Germline values: CDR1 MNHEY, CDR2 SVGEGT. Authors' analysis steps: Estimation of nucleated cell counts was performed using reference gene primer amplification. Method: immunoSEQ multiplex PCR; TCRdb's copy keeps in-frame clones and lacks some. V and J calls and clone size follow that table, whereas D and trimming were derived from the DNA. The repertoire consists of tens of thousands of clones, with 70% to 90% occurring once and the leading ten covering around 1.2%. The rearrangement uses TRBV6-2 or TRBV6-3 and TRBJ2-5; D gene unclear. This receptor was obtained from a woman between 55 and 75 years old with acute or convalescent COVID-19. Sequencing was carried out using peripheral blood. The DNA for the CDR3 is TGTGCCAGCAGTTCCCGTTTCATGGAGGAGACCCAGTACTTC. This translates into CASSSRFMEETQYF.